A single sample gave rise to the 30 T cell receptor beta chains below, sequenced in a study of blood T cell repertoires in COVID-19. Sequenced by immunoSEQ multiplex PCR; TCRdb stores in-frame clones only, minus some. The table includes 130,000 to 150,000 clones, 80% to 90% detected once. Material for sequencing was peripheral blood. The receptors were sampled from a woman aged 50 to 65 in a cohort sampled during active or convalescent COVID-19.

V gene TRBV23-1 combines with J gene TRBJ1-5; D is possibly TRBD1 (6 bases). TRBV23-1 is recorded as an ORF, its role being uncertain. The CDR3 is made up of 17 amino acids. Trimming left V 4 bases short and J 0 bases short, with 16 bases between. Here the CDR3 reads CASSRAQGSCSNQPQHF. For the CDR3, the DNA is TGCGCCAGCAGTCGTGCACAGGGTAGTTGTAGCAATCAGCCCCAGCATTTT.

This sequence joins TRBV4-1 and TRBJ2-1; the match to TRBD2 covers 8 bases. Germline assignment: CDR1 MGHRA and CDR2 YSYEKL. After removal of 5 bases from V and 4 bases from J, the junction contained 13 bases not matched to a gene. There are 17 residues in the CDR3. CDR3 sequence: CASSSSPLAGRYNEQFF. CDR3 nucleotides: TGCGCCAGCAGCTCGTCCCCCCTAGCGGGCCGTTACAATGAGCAGTTCTTC.

CDR3 protein: CASSELPGRGKTEAFF. The CDR3 DNA reads as TGTGCCAGCAGTGAATTACCCGGGCGAGGGAAAACTGAAGCTTTCTTT. This sequence joins TRBV6-1 and TRBJ1-1; D not resolved. Trimming took 2 bases from V and 5 from J, leaving 18 bases between them. CDR3 length: 16 amino acids. Per the germline V gene, CDR1 is MNHNS and CDR2 is SASEGT.

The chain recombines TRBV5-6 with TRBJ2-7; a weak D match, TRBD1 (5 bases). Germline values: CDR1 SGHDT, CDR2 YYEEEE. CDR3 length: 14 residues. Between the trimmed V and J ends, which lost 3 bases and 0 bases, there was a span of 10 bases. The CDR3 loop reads CASSSTAFSYEQYF. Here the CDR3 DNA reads TGTGCCAGCAGCTCGACAGCCTTCTCCTACGAGCAGTACTTC. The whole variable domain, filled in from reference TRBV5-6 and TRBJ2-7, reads DAGVTQSPTHLIKTRGQQVTLRCSPKSGHDTVSWYQQALGQGPQFIFQYYEEEERQRGNFPDRFSGHQFPNYSSELNVNALLLGDSALYLCASSSTAFSYEQYFGPGTRLTVT.

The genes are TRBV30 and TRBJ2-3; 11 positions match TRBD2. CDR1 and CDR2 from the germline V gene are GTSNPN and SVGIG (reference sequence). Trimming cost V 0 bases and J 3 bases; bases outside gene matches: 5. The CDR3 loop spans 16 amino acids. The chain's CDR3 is CAWSVFSGGATDTQYF. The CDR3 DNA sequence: TGTGCCTGGAGTGTATTTAGCGGGGGGGCGACAGATACGCAGTATTTT.

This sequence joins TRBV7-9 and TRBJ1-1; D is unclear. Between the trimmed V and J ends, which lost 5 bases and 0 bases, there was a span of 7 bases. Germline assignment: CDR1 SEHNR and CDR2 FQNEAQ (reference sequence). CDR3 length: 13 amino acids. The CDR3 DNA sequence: TGTGCCAGCAGCCGAGAAATGAACACTGAAGCTTTCTTT. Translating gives CASSREMNTEAFF.

CDR3: CSVVGSGGKDTEAFF. CDR3 DNA: TGCAGCGTTGTTGGTTCCGGGGGTAAGGACACTGAAGCTTTCTTT. J is TRBJ1-1 and V is TRBV29-1, with D perhaps matching TRBD1 (5 bases). Germline CDR1 and CDR2: SQVTM and ANQGSEA. The length of the CDR3 is 15 residues. Trimming removed 4 bases from V and 3 bases from J, with 18 bases in between.

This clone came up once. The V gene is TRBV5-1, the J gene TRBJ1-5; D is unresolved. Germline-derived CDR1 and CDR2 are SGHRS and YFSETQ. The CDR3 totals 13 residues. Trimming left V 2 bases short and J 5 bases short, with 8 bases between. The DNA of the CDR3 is TGCGCCAGCAGCTTCGCGGAGGATCAGCCCCAGCATTTT. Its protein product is CASSFAEDQPQHF.

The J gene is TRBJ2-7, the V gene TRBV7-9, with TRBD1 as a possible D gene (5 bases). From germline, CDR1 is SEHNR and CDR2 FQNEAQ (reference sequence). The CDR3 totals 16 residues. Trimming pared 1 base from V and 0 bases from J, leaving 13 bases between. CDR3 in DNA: TGTGCCAGCAGCTTAGTAGGGGCTGGATTCTCCTACGAGCAGTACTTC. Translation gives CASSLVGAGFSYEQYF.

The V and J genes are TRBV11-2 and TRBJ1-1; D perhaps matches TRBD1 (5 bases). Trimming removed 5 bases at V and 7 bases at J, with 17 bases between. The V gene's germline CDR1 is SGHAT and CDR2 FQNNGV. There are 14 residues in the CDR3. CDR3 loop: CASSPNLGQHEAFF. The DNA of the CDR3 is TGTGCCAGCAGCCCGAACCTGGGGCAGCATGAAGCTTTCTTT.

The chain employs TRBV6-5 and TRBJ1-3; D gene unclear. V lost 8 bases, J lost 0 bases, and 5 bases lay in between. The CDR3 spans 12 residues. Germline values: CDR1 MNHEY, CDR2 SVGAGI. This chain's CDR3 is CASESSGNTIYF. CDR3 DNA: TGTGCCAGCGAGAGCTCTGGAAACACCATATATTTT.

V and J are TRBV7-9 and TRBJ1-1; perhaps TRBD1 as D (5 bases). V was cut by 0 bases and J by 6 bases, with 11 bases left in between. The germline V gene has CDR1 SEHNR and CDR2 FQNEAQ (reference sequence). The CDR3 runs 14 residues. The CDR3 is CASSLAQEGPEAFF. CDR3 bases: TGTGCCAGCAGCTTAGCGCAGGAGGGGCCTGAAGCTTTCTTT.

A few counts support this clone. CDR3 in amino acids: CASSPEASGEYNEQFF. For the CDR3, the DNA is TGCGCCAGCAGCCCGGAGGCTAGCGGGGAGTACAATGAGCAGTTCTTC. The chain recombines TRBV5-1 with TRBJ2-1; 9 bases are a match to TRBD2. This CDR3 has 16 amino acids. CDR1 SGHRS and CDR2 YFSETQ come from the germline V gene. The ends lost 4 bases at V and 4 bases at J; junction bases unmatched: 9.

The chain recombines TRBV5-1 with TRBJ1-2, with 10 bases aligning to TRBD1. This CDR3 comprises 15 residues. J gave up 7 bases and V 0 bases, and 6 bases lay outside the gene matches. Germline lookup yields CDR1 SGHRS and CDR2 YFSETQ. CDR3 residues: CASSLDGTGVGGYTF. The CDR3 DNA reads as TGCGCCAGCAGCTTGGACGGGACAGGGGTGGGTGGCTACACCTTC.

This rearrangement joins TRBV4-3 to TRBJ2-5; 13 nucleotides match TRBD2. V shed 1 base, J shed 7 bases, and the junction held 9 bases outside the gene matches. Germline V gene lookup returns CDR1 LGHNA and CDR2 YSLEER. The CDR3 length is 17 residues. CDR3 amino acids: CASSQGMGTSGVGTQYF. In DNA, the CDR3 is TGCGCCAGCAGCCAAGGAATGGGGACTAGCGGGGTTGGGACCCAGTACTTC.

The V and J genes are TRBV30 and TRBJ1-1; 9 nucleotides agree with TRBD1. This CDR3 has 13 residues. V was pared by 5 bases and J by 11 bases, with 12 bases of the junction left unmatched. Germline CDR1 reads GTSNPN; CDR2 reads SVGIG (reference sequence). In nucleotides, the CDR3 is TGTGCCTGGTCCGGAGGACAGGGGCTGGATGCTTTCTTT. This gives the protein CAWSGGQGLDAFF. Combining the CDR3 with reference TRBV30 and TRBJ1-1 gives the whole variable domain SQTIHQWPATLVQPVGSPLSLECTVEGTSNPNLYWYRQAAGRGLQLLFYSVGIGQISSEVPQNLSASRPQDRQFILSSKKLLLSDSGFYLCAWSGGQGLDAFFGQGTRLTVV.

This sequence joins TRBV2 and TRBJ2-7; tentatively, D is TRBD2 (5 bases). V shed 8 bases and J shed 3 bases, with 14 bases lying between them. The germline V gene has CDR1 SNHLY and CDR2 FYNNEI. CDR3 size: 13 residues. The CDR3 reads CASEGFSNYEQYF. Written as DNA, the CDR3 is TGTGCCAGCGAGGGATTTTCAAACTACGAGCAGTACTTC.

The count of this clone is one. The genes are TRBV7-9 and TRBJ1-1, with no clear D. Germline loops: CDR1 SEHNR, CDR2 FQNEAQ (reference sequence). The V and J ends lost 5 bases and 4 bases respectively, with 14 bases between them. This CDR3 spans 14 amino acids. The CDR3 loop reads CASSARLGGTEAFF. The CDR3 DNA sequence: TGTGCCAGCAGCGCTCGACTCGGAGGCACTGAAGCTTTCTTT. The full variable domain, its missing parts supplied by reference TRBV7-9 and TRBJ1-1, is DTGVSQNPRHKITKRGQNVTFRCDPISEHNRLYWYRQTLGQGPEFLTYFQNEAQLEKSRLLSDRFSAERPKGSFSTLEIQRTEQGDSAMYLCASSARLGGTEAFFGQGTRLTVV.

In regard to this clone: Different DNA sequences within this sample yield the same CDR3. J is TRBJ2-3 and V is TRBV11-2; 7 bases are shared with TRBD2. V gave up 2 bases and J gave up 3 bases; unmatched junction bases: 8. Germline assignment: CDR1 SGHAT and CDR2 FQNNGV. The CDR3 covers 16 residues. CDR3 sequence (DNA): TGTGCCAGCAGCTTAAGGTTGGGCGGGGGTACAGATACGCAGTATTTT. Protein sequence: CASSLRLGGGTDTQYF.

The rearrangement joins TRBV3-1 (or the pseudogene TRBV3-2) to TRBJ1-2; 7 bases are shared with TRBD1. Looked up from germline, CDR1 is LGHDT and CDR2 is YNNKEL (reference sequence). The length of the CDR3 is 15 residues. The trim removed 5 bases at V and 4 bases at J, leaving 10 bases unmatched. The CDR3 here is CASSYGQAKIYGYTF. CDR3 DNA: TGTGCCAGCAGCTACGGACAGGCAAAGATCTATGGCTACACCTTC.

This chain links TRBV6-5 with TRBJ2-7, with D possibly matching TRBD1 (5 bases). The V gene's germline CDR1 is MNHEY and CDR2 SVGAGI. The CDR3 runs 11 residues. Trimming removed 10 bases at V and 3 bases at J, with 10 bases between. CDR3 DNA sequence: TGTGCCACCCGAGACAGCTACGAGCAGTACTTC. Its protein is CATRDSYEQYF.

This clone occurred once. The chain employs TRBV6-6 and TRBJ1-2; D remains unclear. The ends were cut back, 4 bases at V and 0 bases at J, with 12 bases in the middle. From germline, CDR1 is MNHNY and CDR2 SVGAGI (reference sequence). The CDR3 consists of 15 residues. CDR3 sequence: CASSWSGKANYGYTF. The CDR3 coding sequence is TGTGCCAGCAGTTGGTCGGGGAAAGCTAACTATGGCTACACCTTC.

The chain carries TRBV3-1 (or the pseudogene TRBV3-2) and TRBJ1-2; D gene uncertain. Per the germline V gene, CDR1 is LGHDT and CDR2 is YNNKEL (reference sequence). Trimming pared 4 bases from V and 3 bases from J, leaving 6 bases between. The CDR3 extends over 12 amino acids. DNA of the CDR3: TGTGCCAGCAGCCCCGGAGACTATGGCTACACCTTC. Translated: CASSPGDYGYTF.

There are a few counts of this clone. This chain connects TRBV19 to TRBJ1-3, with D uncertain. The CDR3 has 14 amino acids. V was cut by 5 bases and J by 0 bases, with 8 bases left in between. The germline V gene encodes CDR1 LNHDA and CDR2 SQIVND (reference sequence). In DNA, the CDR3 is TGTGCCAGTAGTCCCGGGGTCTCTGGAAACACCATATATTTT. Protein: CASSPGVSGNTIYF.

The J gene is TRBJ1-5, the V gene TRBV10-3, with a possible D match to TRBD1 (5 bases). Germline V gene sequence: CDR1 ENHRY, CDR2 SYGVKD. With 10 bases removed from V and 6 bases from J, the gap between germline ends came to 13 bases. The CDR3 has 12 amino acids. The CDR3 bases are TGTGCCACGACAGACAGTAGTCAGCCCCAGCATTTT. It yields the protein CATTDSSQPQHF.

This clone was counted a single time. The DNA of the CDR3 is TGTGCCAGCAGCTTACTCGGACAGGGTGGCCGGGAGACCCAGTACTTC. This sequence encodes CASSLLGQGGRETQYF. The rearrangement joins TRBV7-9 to TRBJ2-5; 8 bases fit TRBD1. The CDR3 is 16 amino acids. Trimming removed 2 bases from V and 5 bases from J; junction bases left unmatched: 10. Germline CDR1 is SEHNR and CDR2 is FQNEAQ (reference sequence).

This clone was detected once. CDR3: CASSLSSSYEQYF. As DNA, the CDR3 is TGTGCCAGCAGCTTAAGTAGCTCCTACGAGCAGTACTTC. V and J are TRBV11-3 and TRBJ2-7, with D unclear. CDR3 length equals 13 residues. V gave up 2 bases and J gave up 0 bases, with 5 bases separating them. From germline, CDR1 is SGHNT and CDR2 YENEEA.

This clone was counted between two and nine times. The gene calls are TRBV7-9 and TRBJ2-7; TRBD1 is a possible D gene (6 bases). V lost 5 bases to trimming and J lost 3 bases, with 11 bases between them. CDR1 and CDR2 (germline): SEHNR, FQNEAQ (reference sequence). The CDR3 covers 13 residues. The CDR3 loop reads CASSLTGLYEQYF. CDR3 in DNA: TGTGCCAGCAGCCTGACAGGCCTCTACGAGCAGTACTTC.

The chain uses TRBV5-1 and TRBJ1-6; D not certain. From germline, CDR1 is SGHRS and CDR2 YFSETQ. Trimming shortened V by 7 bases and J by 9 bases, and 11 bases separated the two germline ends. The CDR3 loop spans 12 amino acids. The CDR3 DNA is TGCGCCAGCGGACTAACCGGTTCACCCCTCCACTTT. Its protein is CASGLTGSPLHF.

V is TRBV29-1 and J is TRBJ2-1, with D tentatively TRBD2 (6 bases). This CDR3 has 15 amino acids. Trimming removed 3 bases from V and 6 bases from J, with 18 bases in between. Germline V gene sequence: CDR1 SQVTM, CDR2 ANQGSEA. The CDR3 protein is CSVDLVGDGGNEQFF. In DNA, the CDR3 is TGCAGCGTTGATTTGGTAGGAGACGGGGGCAATGAGCAGTTCTTC.